Presented here are 7 T cell receptor beta chains from one specimen sequenced in a study of blood T cells in healthy people across ages. A sample-barcoded 5' primer and a J-beta primer mix were used in a second PCR of roughly 7 to 12 cycles. TCRdb fed the 5' RACE reads into MiXCR, producing one record per CDR3 protein. The sample includes about 930,000 distinct CDR3 sequences, roughly 28% of them seen just once. The data were also submitted as part of a second study, on T cells of mothers and their children.

Input material: blood. The receptors come from a middle-aged woman in good health.

This clonotype has ten or more counts. The genes are TRBV2 and TRBJ2-7, with TRBD1 identical over 12 bases. CDR1 SNHLY and CDR2 FYNNEI come from the germline V gene. This CDR3 is 15 amino acids long. J lost 5 bases, V lost 5 bases, and 7 bases had no gene match. The chain's CDR3 is CASSPRDRGRDEQYF. CDR3 nucleotides: TGTGCCAGCAGTCCCCGGGACAGGGGGCGAGACGAGCAGTACTTC.

There are many counts of this clonotype. The chain has TRBV7-9 and TRBJ2-5; no clear D. Trimming shortened V by 1 base and J by 2 bases, and 14 bases separated the two germline ends. Germline V CDR1 and CDR2: SEHNR, FQNEAQ (reference sequence). This CDR3 has 16 residues. The CDR3 here is CASSLGSLWAQETQYF. For the CDR3, the DNA is TGTGCCAGCAGCTTAGGGTCCCTGTGGGCGCAAGAGACCCAGTACTTC. The full variable domain, with the rest looked up from reference TRBV7-9 and TRBJ2-5, is DTGVSQNPRHKITKRGQNVTFRCDPISEHNRLYWYRQTLGQGPEFLTYFQNEAQLEKSRLLSDRFSAERPKGSFSTLEIQRTEQGDSAMYLCASSLGSLWAQETQYFGPGTRLLVL.

At least ten counts were recorded for this clonotype. The CDR3 bases are TGCAGTGCTCAGACAGGGATAAATGAAAAACTGTTTTTT. This gives the protein CSAQTGINEKLFF. The chain combines TRBV20-1 with TRBJ1-4; 7 bases line up with TRBD1. Unmatched junction bases numbered 5, after V lost 5 bases and J lost 5 bases. Germline V gene lookup returns CDR1 DFQATT and CDR2 SNEGSKA (reference sequence). This CDR3 is 13 amino acids long.

As for this clonotype: Being one base from a much bigger clone, this may be a read error. The CDR3 coding sequence is TGTGCCAGCAGTGGCGCTAGCGGGGGGAGCTCCTACAATGAGCAGTACTTC. It specifies CASSGASGGSSYNEQYF. The gene calls are TRBV6-2 or TRBV6-3 and TRBJ2-1; 11 nucleotides align to TRBD2. The J call may be wrong; the DNA end is better matched by TRBJ2-7. Germline V lookup: CDR1 MNHEY, CDR2 SVGEGT. The CDR3 covers 17 residues.

In this sample, this clonotype turned up many times. V gene TRBV29-1 combines with J gene TRBJ2-4; no definite D call. The CDR3 has 14 residues. Trimming stripped 6 bases from V and 8 bases from J, with 20 bases between. Germline V gene lookup returns CDR1 SQVTM and CDR2 ANQGSEA. CDR3 residues: CSVADTRQTYIQYF. The CDR3 nucleotides are TGCAGCGTGGCCGACACCCGGCAAACTTACATTCAGTACTTC.

In its sample, this clonotype was seen a few times. This chain connects TRBV9 to TRBJ2-5; 10 bases fit TRBD2. The V gene end was trimmed by 0 bases and the J gene end by 11 bases; junction bases not matched to a gene: 16. In germline, CDR1 is SGDLS, CDR2 YYNGEE. The CDR3 spans 17 residues. As DNA, the CDR3 is TGTGCCAGCAGCGTAGTAGAAACTAGCGGGGTTTACAATGAGCAGTACTTC. Amino acids: CASSVVETSGVYNEQYF.

V usage is TRBV24-1 and J usage is TRBJ2-5; the D gene is possibly TRBD1 (6 bases). V lost 5 bases to trimming and J lost 7 bases, with 19 bases between them. The CDR3 is 15 amino acids. Germline V gives CDR1 KGHDR, CDR2 SFDVKD. The CDR3 loop is CATSVSTGTTLTQYF. The CDR3 DNA reads TGTGCCACCAGTGTGAGTACAGGGACGACACTGACCCAGTACTTC.